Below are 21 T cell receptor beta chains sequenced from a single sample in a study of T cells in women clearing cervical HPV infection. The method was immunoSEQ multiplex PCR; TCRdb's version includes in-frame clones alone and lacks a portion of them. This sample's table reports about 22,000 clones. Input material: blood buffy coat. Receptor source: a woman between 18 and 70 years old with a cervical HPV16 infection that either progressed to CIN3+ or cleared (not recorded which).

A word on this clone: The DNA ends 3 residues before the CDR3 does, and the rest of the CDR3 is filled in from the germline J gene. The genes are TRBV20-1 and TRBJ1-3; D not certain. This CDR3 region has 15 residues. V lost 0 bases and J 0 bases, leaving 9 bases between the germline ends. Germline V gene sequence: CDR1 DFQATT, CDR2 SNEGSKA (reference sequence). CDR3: CSARDIRYSGNTIYF. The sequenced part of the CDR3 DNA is TGCAGTGCTAGAGATATTAGATACTCTGGAAACACC.

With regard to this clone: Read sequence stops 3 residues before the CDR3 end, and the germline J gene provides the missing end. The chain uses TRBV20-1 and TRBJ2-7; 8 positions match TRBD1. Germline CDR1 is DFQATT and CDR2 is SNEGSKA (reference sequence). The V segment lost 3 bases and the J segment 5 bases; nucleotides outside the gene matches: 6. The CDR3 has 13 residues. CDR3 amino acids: CSARDRVNNEQYF. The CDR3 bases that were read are TGCAGTGCTAGGGACAGGGTGAACAACGAG.

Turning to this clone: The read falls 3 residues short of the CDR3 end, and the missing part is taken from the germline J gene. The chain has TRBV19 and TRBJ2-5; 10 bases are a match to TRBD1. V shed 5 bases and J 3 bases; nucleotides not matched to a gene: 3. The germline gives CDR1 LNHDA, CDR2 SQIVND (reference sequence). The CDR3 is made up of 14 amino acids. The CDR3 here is CASSPGTGEETQYF. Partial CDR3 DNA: TGTGCCAGTAGTCCGGGGACAGGGGAAGAGACC.

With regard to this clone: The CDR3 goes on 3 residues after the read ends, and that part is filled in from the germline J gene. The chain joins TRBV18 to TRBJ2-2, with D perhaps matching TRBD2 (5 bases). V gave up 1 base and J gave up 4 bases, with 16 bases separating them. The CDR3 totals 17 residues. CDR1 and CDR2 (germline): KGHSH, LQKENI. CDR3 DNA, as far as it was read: TGTGCCAGCTCACCACGTCCAGTCCGGGGTGGCACCGGGGAG. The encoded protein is CASSPRPVRGGTGE. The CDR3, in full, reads CASSPRPVRGGTGELFF.

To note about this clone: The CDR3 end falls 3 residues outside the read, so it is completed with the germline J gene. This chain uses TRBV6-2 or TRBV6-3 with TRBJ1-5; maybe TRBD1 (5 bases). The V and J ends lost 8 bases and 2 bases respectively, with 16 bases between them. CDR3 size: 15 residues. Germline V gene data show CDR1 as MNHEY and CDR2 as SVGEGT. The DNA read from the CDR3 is TGTGCCAGCCGCCGGGGGGGGGATGGCAATCAGCCC. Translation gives CASRRGGDGNQP. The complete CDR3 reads CASRRGGDGNQPQHF.

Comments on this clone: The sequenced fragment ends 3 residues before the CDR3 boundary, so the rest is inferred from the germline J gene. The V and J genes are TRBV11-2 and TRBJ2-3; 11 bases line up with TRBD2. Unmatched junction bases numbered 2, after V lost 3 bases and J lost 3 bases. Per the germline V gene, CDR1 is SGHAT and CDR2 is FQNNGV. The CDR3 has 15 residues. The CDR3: CASSFSGRETDTQYF. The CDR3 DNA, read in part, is TGTGCCAGCAGCTTTAGCGGGAGGGAAACAGATACG.

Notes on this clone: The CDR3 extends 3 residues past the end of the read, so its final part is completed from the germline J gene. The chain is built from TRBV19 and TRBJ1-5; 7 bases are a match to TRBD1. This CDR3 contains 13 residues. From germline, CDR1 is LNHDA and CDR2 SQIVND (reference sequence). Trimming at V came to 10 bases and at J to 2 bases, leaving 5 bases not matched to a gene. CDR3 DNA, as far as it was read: TGTGCCACCGGACAGGACCGCAATCAGCCC. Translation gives CATGQDRNQP. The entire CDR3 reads CATGQDRNQPQHF. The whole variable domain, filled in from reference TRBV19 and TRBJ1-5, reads DGGITQSPKYLFRKEGQNVTLSCEQNLNHDAMYWYRQDPGQGLRLIYYSQIVNDFQKGDIAEGYSVSREKKESFPLTVTSAQKNPTAFYLCATGQDRNQPQHFGDGTRLSIL.

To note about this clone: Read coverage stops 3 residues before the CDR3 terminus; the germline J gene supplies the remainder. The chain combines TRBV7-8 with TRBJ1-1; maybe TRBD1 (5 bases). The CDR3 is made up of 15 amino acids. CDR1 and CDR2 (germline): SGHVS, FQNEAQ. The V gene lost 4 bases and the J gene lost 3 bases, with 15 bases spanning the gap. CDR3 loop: CASSSNRRRDTEAFF. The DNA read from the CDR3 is TGTGCCAGCAGCTCAAACAGGCGGAGGGACACTGAA.

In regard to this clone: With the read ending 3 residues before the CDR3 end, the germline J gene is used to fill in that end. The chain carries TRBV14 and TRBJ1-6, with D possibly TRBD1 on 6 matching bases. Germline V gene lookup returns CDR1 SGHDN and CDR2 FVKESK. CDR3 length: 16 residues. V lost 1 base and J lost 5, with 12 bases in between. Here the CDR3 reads CASSQVSGADNSPLHF. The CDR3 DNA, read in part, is TGTGCCAGCAGCCAAGTATCAGGGGCGGATAATTCACCC.

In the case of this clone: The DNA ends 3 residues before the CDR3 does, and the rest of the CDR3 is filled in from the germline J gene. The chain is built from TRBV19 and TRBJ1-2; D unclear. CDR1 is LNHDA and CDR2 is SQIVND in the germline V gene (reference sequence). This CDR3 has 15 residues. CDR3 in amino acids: CASSMSSGSIYEYTF. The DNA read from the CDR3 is TGTGCCAGTAGTATGTCTAGCGGGTCGATCTACGAG.

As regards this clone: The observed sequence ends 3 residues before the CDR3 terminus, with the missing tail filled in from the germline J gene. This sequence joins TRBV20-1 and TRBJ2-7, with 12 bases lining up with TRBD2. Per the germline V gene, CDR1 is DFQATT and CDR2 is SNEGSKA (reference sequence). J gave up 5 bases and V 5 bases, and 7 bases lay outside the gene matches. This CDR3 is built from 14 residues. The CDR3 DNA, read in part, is TGCAGTGCTGGAGGGACTAGCGGGTTTAACGAG. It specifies CSAGGTSGFNE. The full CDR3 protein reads CSAGGTSGFNEQYF.

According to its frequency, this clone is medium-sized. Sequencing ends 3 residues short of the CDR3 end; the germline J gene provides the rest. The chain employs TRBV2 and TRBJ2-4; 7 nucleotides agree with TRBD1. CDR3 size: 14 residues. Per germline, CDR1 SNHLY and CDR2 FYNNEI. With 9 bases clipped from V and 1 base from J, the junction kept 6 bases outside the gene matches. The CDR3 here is CASRQGTAKNIQYF. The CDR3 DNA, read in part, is TGTGCCAGTCGACAGGGTACCGCCAAAAACATT.

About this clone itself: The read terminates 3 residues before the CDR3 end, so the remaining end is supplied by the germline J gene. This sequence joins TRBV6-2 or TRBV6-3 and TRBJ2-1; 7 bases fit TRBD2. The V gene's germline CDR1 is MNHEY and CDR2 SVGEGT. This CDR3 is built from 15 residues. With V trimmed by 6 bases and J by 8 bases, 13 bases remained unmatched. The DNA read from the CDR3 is TGTGCCAGCAGCTCAATTCGACTAGCCGAGCATGAG. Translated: CASSSIRLAEHE. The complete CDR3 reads CASSSIRLAEHEQFF.

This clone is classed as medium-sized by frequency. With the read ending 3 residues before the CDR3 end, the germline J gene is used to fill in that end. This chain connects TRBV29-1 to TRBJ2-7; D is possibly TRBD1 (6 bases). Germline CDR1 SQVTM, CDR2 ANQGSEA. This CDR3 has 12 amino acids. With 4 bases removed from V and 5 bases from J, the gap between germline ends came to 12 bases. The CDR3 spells CSVGYRDHEQYF. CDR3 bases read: TGCAGCGTTGGGTACAGGGACCACGAG.

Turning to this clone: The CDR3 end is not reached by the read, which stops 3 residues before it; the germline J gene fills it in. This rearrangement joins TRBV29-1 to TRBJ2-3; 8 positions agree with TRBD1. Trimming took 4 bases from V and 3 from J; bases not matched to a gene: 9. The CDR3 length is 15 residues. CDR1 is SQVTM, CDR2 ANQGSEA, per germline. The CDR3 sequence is CSVVLKDRETDTQYF. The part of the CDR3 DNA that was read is TGCAGCGTTGTGTTAAAGGACAGGGAAACAGATACG.

The sequenced part of the CDR3 DNA is TGCAGTGCTAGAGAGGGACTAGCGGGAGGGTACGAG. Encoded protein: CSAREGLAGGYE. The entire CDR3 protein is CSAREGLAGGYEQYF. The V and J genes are TRBV20-1 and TRBJ2-7; 16 bases match TRBD2. The CDR3 goes on 3 residues after the read ends, and that part is filled in from the germline J gene. V lost 0 bases and J lost 4; bases outside the gene matches: 0. Germline CDR1 is DFQATT and CDR2 is SNEGSKA (reference sequence). CDR3 length: 15 residues.

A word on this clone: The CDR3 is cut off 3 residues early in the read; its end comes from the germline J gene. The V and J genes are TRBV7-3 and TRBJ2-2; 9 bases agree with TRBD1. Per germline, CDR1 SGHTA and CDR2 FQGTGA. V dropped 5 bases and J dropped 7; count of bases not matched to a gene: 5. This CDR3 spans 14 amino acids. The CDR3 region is CASSPTGGIGELFF. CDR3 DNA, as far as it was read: TGTGCCAGCAGCCCCACAGGGGGCATCGGGGAG.

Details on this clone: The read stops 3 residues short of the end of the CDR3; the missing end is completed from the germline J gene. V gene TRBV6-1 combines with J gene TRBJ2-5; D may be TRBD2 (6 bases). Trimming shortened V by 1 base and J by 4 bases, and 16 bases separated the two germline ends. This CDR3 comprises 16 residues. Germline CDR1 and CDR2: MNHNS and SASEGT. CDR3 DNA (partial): TGTGCCAGCAGTGAAGTATCAGGAGGAGGGCGAGAGACC. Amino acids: CASSEVSGGGRET. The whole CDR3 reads CASSEVSGGGRETQYF.

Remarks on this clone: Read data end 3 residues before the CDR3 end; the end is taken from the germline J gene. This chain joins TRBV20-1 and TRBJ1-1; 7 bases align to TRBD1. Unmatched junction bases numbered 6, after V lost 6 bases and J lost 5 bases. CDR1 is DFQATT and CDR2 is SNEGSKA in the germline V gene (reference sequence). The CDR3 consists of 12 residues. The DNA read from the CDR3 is TGCAGTGCCTTACAGGGGAGGACTGAA. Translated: CSALQGRTE. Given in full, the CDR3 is CSALQGRTEAFF.

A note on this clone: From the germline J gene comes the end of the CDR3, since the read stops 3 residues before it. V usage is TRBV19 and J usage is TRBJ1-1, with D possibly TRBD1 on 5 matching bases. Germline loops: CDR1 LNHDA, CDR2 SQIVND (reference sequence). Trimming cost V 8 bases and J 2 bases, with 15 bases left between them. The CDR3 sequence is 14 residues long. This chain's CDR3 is CASSRTGGNTEAFF. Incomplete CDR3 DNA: TGTGCCAGTTCCCGGACGGGGGGTAACACTGAA.

Incomplete CDR3 DNA: TGTGCCAGTAGTCCTACAGGGCCCTATCAGCCC. Protein sequence: CASSPTGPYQP. The CDR3 in its entirety is CASSPTGPYQPQHF. The rearrangement joins TRBV19 to TRBJ1-5; a weak D match, TRBD1 (6 bases). The read falls 3 residues short of the CDR3 end, and the missing part is taken from the germline J gene. CDR1 LNHDA and CDR2 SQIVND come from the germline V gene (reference sequence). V was shortened by 5 bases and J by 5 bases, with 13 bases between the two germline ends. There are 14 residues in the CDR3.